These T cell receptor beta chains were read from a single sample in a study of STAT5B mutations in CD4+ large granular lymphocyte leukemia. The data were produced by immunoSEQ multiplex PCR, yet TCRdb's version contains in-frame clones alone and is incomplete. The sample lists 30,000 to 35,000 clones, about 85% seen once, with 4.4% in the top ten. The sample comprised CD4+ T cells from blood buffy coats. The receptors here all came from a human donor in good health. Each CDR3 is given with its conserved first and last residue. D genes are given only for firm matches. The listing skips clone size in some rows; elsewhere it reads once, few, many or a size class.

>TRBJ2-1|.|TRBV4-1|TRBD1
TGCGCCAGCAGCCAAGATTGGAACAGGGGGCCCTACAATGAGCAGTTCTTC
CASSQDWNRGPYNEQFF
>TRBJ2-4|.|TRBV7-9|.
TGTGCCAGCAGCTTAGCGAACCTCCGGGACCAACATGACTTTCAGTACTTC
CASSLANLRDQHDFQYF
>TRBJ2-1|.|TRBV27|.
TGTGCCAGCAGTTCGCGAGGGGGAAATGAGCAGTTCTTC
CASSSRGGNEQFF
>TRBJ2-4|.|TRBV2|.
TGTGCCACCGGGGAGGACAAAAACATTCAGTACTTC
CATGEDKNIQYF
>TRBJ2-2|.|TRBV6-6|TRBD2
TGTGCCAGCAGGATGACTAGCGGGAGCTCTGGGGAGCTGTTTTTT
CASRMTSGSSGELFF
>TRBJ2-4|.|TRBV11-2|TRBD2
TGTGCCAGCAGCTCCAGGACTAGCGGGAGGGGGGGAATTCAGTACTTC
CASSSRTSGRGGIQYF
>TRBJ2-1|.|TRBV27|.
TGTGCCAGCAGTGACCAGGGAAGTGAGCAGTTCTTC
CASSDQGSEQFF
>TRBJ2-5|.|TRBV5-8|.
TGTGCCAGCAGCCTCGGGCGGGCCCAGTACTTC
CASSLGRAQYF
>TRBJ2-1|once|TRBV5-1|TRBD1
TGCGCCAGCAGCTGGACACCCGGGACAGCCGGGTACGAGCAGTTCTTC
CASSWTPGTAGYEQFF
>TRBJ2-1|.|TRBV30|.
TGTGCCTGGAGTGTACTCACCAGGGCCAATGAGCAGTTCTTC
CAWSVLTRANEQFF
>TRBJ2-3|.|TRBV7-3|.
TGTGCCAGCAGCCCCCAGGGCCGGGCCGCACTCACAGATACGCAGTATTTT
CASSPQGRAALTDTQYF
>TRBJ2-3|.|TRBV28|TRBD2
TGTGCCAGCAGTAAAGCGGGAGGGGATACGCAGTATTTT
CASSKAGGDTQYF
>TRBJ2-7|.|TRBV7-2|TRBD2
TGTGCCAGCAGCTTTCCGACTAGCGGGCGTGGAGACGAGCAGTACTTC
CASSFPTSGRGDEQYF
>TRBJ2-2|.|TRBV27|.
TGTGCCAGCAGTTTATCCCCGGCCCAGGGGGGCACCGGGGAGCTGTTTTTT
CASSLSPAQGGTGELFF
>TRBJ2-1|few|TRBV29-1|TRBD2
TGCAGCGTTGAATCAATAGCGGGAGGCCTGGGCAATGAGCAGTTCTTC
CSVESIAGGLGNEQFF
>TRBJ2-2|.|TRBV9|TRBD2
TGTGCCAGCAGCACTAGCGGGAGGACCACCGGGGAGCTGTTTTTT
CASSTSGRTTGELFF
>TRBJ1-5|.|TRBV6-4|.
TGTGCCAGTATAGGAGGCGGGGATAGCAATCAGCCCCAGCATTTT
CASIGGGDSNQPQHF
>TRBJ2-1|once|TRBV14|TRBD2
TGTGCCAGCAGTCGGGACTACTTAATGAGGAGTGAGCAGTTCTTC
CASSRDYLMRSEQFF
>TRBJ2-1|.|TRBV6-1|.
TGTGCCAGCAGTGAATTCGGATTAAGGGAGCAGTTCTTC
CASSEFGLREQFF
>TRBJ2-5|.|TRBV2|.
TGTGCCAGCAGTGAAAATATCCGGGGAGAGACCCAGTACTTC
CASSENIRGETQYF
>TRBJ1-5|once|TRBV28|TRBD1
TGTGCCAGCAGTTTAAGAGACAGGGTCCTCAATCAGCCCCAGCATTTT
CASSLRDRVLNQPQHF
>TRBJ2-2|once|TRBV2|.
TGTGCCAGCAGGGGTGGATTCGGCGGGGAGCTGTTTTTT
CASRGGFGGELFF
>TRBJ2-7|.|TRBV6-5|TRBD2
TGTGCCAGCAGTCCCTATCTAGCGGACTCCTACGAGCAGTACTTC
CASSPYLADSYEQYF
>TRBJ1-1|once|TRBV6-1|.
TGTGCCATAACAGGTTTTATGAACACTGAAGCTTTCTTT
CAITGFMNTEAFF
>TRBJ1-1|.|TRBV5-1|.
TGCGCCAGCAATCGAGGAGGGAACACTGAAGCTTTCTTT
CASNRGGNTEAFF
>TRBJ2-5|.|TRBV9|.
TGTGCCAGCAGCCGAGGGCCGTCGGAGACCCAGTACTTC
CASSRGPSETQYF